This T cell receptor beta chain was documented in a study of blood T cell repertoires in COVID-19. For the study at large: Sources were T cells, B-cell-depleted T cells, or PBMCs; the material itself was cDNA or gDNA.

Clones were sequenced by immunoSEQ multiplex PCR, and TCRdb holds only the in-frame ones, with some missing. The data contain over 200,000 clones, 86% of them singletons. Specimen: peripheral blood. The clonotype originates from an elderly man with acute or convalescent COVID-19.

CDR3 residues: CASSPGLAGRGKETQYF. CDR3 DNA: TGTGCCAGCAGCCCGGGACTAGCGGGAAGGGGGAAAGAGACCCAGTACTTC. The genes are TRBV14 and TRBJ2-5; 13 positions match TRBD2. Germline-derived CDR1 and CDR2 are SGHDN and FVKESK. The CDR3 loop spans 17 amino acids. V shed 4 bases and J 3 bases; nucleotides not matched to a gene: 8.